This T cell receptor beta chain is from a study of shared clonotypes between healthy human individuals (dated by TCRdb to 2018 to 2020). Background for the entire study: A couple of women and a few men aged 18 to 49 years were included in the cohort. For each donor, three plates each were used for CD4 naive and CD4 memory, two plates were used for CD8 naive, and one plate was used for CD8 memory. The study deeply sequenced blood TCR repertoires of about 5 healthy adults to estimate repertoire size and the extent of clonotype sharing between individuals. Libraries were prepared and TCR repertoires were sequenced by different laboratories using diverse techniques, in order to increase sequencing depth and limit assay-specific biases. Per donor, leukapheresis produced somewhere between about 0.94 and 9.5 billion PBMCs. The investigation overall reported the following: Because the study included only a small number of donors, the genetic and exposure-history diversity represented was limited. Based on pairwise subsampling, the degree of clonotype sharing among donors was expected to be affected by sequencing depth. Rarefaction of sorted-subset datasets indicated incomplete sequencing despite the large sequencing depth. Estimated clonotype richness was generally larger for naive than for memory subsets. When a few donors were compared, the shared fraction of clonotypes was roughly 5% for naive CD4, 3% to 4% for naive CD8, 2.3% for memory CD4, and less than 0.5% for memory CD8. Higher generation probabilities were observed for clonotypes shared by all four sorted-subset donors than for non-shared clonotypes. Sampling was restricted to blood, and TCR repertoires in tissues likely differ from the TCR repertoires found in blood.

Between the V and J ends, shortened by 6 bases and 0 bases respectively, the junction contains 17 bases. CDR1 and CDR2, per the germline V gene (reference sequence), are SEHNR and FQNEAQ. The CDR3, from cysteine to phenylalanine, totals 17 residues. Only the CDR3 part of the read is kept: 51 bases, read in frame from the first base. Remarks on this clone: Its antigen specificity is not known. Within one base of it there is no much larger clone, and no base qualities were kept.

Using the deep immunoSEQ assay, TCR CDR3 regions were amplified from genomic DNA by multiplex PCR. Extracted genomic DNA from each cell subset was spread evenly across all wells of several immunoSEQ 96-well plates, with each plate serving as a replicate. Each replicate PCR for sorted subsets received around 210 ng genomic DNA, equal to tens of thousands of T cell genomes. Purified libraries were measured with a Qubit 3.0 fluorometer, size-checked on a Bioanalyzer 2100, and measured again with the KAPA Library Quantification kit. Every immunoSEQ 96-well plate was sequenced on a separate single-read 150-cycle Illumina NextSeq 550 flow cell. The paper's processing steps were these. Because the immunoSEQ output held only junctional sequences and lacked quality scores, the filtering could not match the filtering applied to full-length reads. Sequences were annotated with PyIR, a Python wrapper for IgBLAST v1.9, and V/J genes and CDR3 were assigned using IMGT germline references. Any read was removed if the V/J assignment was weak (E-value above 1e-6), the CDR3 was missing, or the read contained stop codons, out-of-frame junctions, or ambiguous translated residues. V3J clonotypes were defined as sequences sharing an identical inferred V gene, J gene, and CDR3 amino acid sequence. To compute the percentage overlap between repertoires, the number of shared unique clonotypes was divided by the size of the smaller repertoire. Richness of each repertoire was evaluated using RTK rarefaction, the Chao1 estimator, and Recon v2.1 estimates of unobserved clonotypes. Generation probabilities were computed with OLGA for all TCRbeta clonotypes obtained by the gDNA method from a few donors. In TCRdb, the immuneACCESS table is reduced to in-frame sequences with V and J assigned. These tables do not hold every clone; where another copy was compared, an unresolved V gene accounts for under half, and the others remain unexplained. That table furnishes V, J and clone size, whereas the DNA furnished D and trimming. The table for this sample lists about 120,000 clones; 55% to 70% of them were counted only once. The ten largest account for about 22% of the sample.

Donors were healthy HIV-negative adults with no recently reported acute infections or vaccinations. All donors were Caucasian adults living in Nashville, Tennessee, USA. CD8 memory samples were composed of magnetically selected CD45RO+ cells combined with CCR7-negative CD45RA+ effector memory (TemRA) cells. Blood was collected by leukapheresis, and PBMCs were isolated by Ficoll-Histopaque density gradient centrifugation and then cryopreserved in liquid nitrogen vapor phase. Analytical flow cytometry was used to check the purity and quantity of every magnetically sorted T cell population. Each sorted fraction had its genomic DNA isolated and then quantified by UV absorbance on a Nanodrop 2000c.

The chain joins TRBV7-9 to TRBJ2-2, with the D segment identity uncertain. This receptor was obtained from a woman in her 30s in good health. Sequencing was performed on memory CD8+ T cells sorted from blood. The cell subset or site label, as the study defines it: CD45RO+ cells pooled with CCR7-negative TemRA cells. The CDR3 loop reads CASRSTFRVSNTGELFF. In nucleotide form, the sequence is TGTGCCAGCAGATCCACGTTTAGGGTTTCGAACACCGGGGAGCTGTTTTTT.